Below, one T cell receptor beta chain is given with its context. Trimming took 0 bases from V and 0 from J, leaving 15 bases between them. The CDR3 sequence is 18 residues long. The germline V gene encodes CDR1 MGHRA and CDR2 YSYEKL. The data originate from a study of OX40 agonist ivuxolimab in advanced cancers. Some clones are missing from TCRdb's copy, which holds only in-frame ones; the method was immunoSEQ multiplex PCR. The sample lists about 110,000 clones; 85% to 95% were seen once. Sequenced material: CD4+ or CD8+ T cells sorted from blood, taken in a trial of the OX40 agonist ivuxolimab. The sequence was collected from an adult with an advanced solid tumor such as melanoma, head and neck, liver or kidney cancer. The genes are TRBV4-1 and TRBJ1-3; D remains ambiguous. In DNA form, the CDR3 reads TGCGCCAGCAGCCAAGAATATGGGCAGGAAAGCTCTGGAAACACCATATATTTT. Its protein product is CASSQEYGQESSGNTIYF.